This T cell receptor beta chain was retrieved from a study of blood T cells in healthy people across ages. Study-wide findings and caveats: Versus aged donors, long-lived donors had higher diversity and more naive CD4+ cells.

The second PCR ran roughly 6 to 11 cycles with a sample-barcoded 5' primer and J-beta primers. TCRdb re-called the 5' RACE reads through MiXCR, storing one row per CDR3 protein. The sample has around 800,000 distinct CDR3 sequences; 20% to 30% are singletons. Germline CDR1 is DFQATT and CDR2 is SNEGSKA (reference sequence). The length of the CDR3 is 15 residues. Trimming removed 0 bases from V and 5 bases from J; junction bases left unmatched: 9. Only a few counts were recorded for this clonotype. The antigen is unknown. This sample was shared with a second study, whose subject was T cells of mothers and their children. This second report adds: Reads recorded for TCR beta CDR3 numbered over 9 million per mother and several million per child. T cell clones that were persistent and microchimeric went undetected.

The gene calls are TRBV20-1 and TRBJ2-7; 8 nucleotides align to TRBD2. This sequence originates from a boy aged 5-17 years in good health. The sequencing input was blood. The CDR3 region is CSARDHGGGRDEQYF. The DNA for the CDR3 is TGCAGTGCTAGAGATCACGGCGGGGGGCGGGACGAGCAGTACTTC.